Listed below are T cell receptor beta chains from one sample, sequenced in a study of blood T cell repertoires in COVID-19. Assay: immunoSEQ multiplex PCR; the TCRdb copy retains only in-frame clones and omits some. This table has about 34,000 clones, approximately 88% appearing once. Sequencing input: peripheral blood. Receptor source: a man in his 60s with active COVID-19. The CDR3 runs from the conserved cysteine through the conserved F or W. D genes are given only for firm matches. Clone size is shown for a subset of rows, as once, few, many or a class of expanded clone.

cdr3_length: 17; v_call: TRBV4-1; d_call: TRBD2; j_call: TRBJ2-5; clone_size: -; cdr3_nt: TGCGCCAGCAGCCCAGAGACCGGGACTAGCGCAAAAGAGACCCAGTACTTC; cdr3_aa: CASSPETGTSAKETQYF
cdr3_length: 20; v_call: TRBV23-1; d_call: -; j_call: TRBJ2-6; clone_size: -; cdr3_nt: TGCGCCAGCAGTCAATTTCCGGACAAGACCTACATCTCTGGGGCCAACGTCCTGACTTTC; cdr3_aa: CASSQFPDKTYISGANVLTF
cdr3_length: 16; v_call: TRBV12-2; d_call: -; j_call: TRBJ2-1; clone_size: -; cdr3_nt: TGTGCAAGTCGCTTAGCCCCGACTAGCGGGTACGATGAGCAGTTCTTC; cdr3_aa: CASRLAPTSGYDEQFF
cdr3_length: 15; v_call: TRBV19; d_call: TRBD2; j_call: TRBJ2-1; clone_size: -; cdr3_nt: TGTGCCAGTAGTATGGGGACTAGCGGACACAATGAGCAGTTCTTC; cdr3_aa: CASSMGTSGHNEQFF
cdr3_length: 14; v_call: TRBV5-1; d_call: TRBD1; j_call: TRBJ1-3; clone_size: -; cdr3_nt: TGCGCCAGCAGCCGGACAGGGGGCTGGGACACCATATATTTT; cdr3_aa: CASSRTGGWDTIYF
cdr3_length: 13; v_call: TRBV9; d_call: -; j_call: TRBJ2-1; clone_size: once; cdr3_nt: TGTGCCAGCAGCGTAGGGCTAGGCAATGAGCAGTTCTTC; cdr3_aa: CASSVGLGNEQFF
cdr3_length: 11; v_call: TRBV11-2; d_call: -; j_call: TRBJ2-3; clone_size: once; cdr3_nt: TGTGCCAGCAGAAACACGGATACGCAGTATTTT; cdr3_aa: CASRNTDTQYF
cdr3_length: 16; v_call: TRBV19; d_call: TRBD1; j_call: TRBJ1-5; clone_size: -; cdr3_nt: TGTGCCAGTAGTATACGGGGACAGGGTGGCAATCAGCCCCAGCATTTT; cdr3_aa: CASSIRGQGGNQPQHF
cdr3_length: 16; v_call: TRBV4-1; d_call: -; j_call: TRBJ2-1; clone_size: -; cdr3_nt: TGCGCCAGCAGCCAAGGGCTAGCGACGACGGACAATGAGCAGTTCTTC; cdr3_aa: CASSQGLATTDNEQFF
cdr3_length: 15; v_call: TRBV19; d_call: TRBD2; j_call: TRBJ2-3; clone_size: once; cdr3_nt: TGTGCCAGTAGTCCGCTAGCGGAGGGCACAGATACGCAGTATTTT; cdr3_aa: CASSPLAEGTDTQYF
cdr3_length: 16; v_call: TRBV23-1; d_call: -; j_call: TRBJ1-1; clone_size: -; cdr3_nt: TGCGCCAGCAGTCGGGTGCCTCCCCAGGGGAACACTGAAGCTTTCTTT; cdr3_aa: CASSRVPPQGNTEAFF
cdr3_length: 11; v_call: TRBV12-5; d_call: -; j_call: TRBJ1-5; clone_size: once; cdr3_nt: TGTGCTAGTGGTTCCAGTCAGCCCCAGCATTTT; cdr3_aa: CASGSSQPQHF
cdr3_length: 17; v_call: TRBV6-1; d_call: TRBD2; j_call: TRBJ2-3; clone_size: -; cdr3_nt: TGTGCCAGCAGTGAGAGCGGGAGGGCCGGATCCACAGATACGCAGTATTTT; cdr3_aa: CASSESGRAGSTDTQYF
cdr3_length: 15; v_call: TRBV3-1/TRBV3-2; d_call: -; j_call: TRBJ2-1; clone_size: -; cdr3_nt: TGTGCCAGCAGCCAGGTTAACCGGCGGCTTGGTGAGCAGTTCTTC; cdr3_aa: CASSQVNRRLGEQFF
cdr3_length: 16; v_call: TRBV11-1; d_call: -; j_call: TRBJ2-4; clone_size: -; cdr3_nt: TGTGCCAGCAGCTTGACAGTAACTCTAGCCAAAAACATTCAGTACTTC; cdr3_aa: CASSLTVTLAKNIQYF
cdr3_length: 13; v_call: TRBV6-5; d_call: -; j_call: TRBJ1-1; clone_size: -; cdr3_nt: TGTGCCAGCAGGACACAGGAGAACACTGAAGCTTTCTTT; cdr3_aa: CASRTQENTEAFF
cdr3_length: 15; v_call: TRBV19; d_call: TRBD1; j_call: TRBJ1-2; clone_size: once; cdr3_nt: TGTGCCAGTACCGACTTCAGGGGGTTCAACTATGGCTACACCTTC; cdr3_aa: CASTDFRGFNYGYTF
cdr3_length: 14; v_call: TRBV19; d_call: -; j_call: TRBJ2-7; clone_size: -; cdr3_nt: TGTGCCAGTAGCCAACTCATTAGCTCCTACGAGCAGTACTTC; cdr3_aa: CASSQLISSYEQYF
cdr3_length: 16; v_call: TRBV6-4; d_call: -; j_call: TRBJ1-1; clone_size: -; cdr3_nt: TGTGCCAGCAGTGCGGTGCTGGGGCCGGCGGACACTGAAGCTTTCTTT; cdr3_aa: CASSAVLGPADTEAFF
cdr3_length: 16; v_call: TRBV24-1; d_call: TRBD2; j_call: TRBJ2-7; clone_size: few; cdr3_nt: TGTGCCACCAGTGATGGTAGCGGGAGGGCCGCCTACGAGCAGTACTTC; cdr3_aa: CATSDGSGRAAYEQYF
cdr3_length: 15; v_call: TRBV5-1; d_call: TRBD2; j_call: TRBJ2-5; clone_size: -; cdr3_nt: TGCGCCAGCAGCGCGCTAGCGGGAGCAGGGGAGACCCAGTACTTC; cdr3_aa: CASSALAGAGETQYF
cdr3_length: 11; v_call: TRBV30; d_call: -; j_call: TRBJ1-1; clone_size: -; cdr3_nt: TGTGCCTGGAGTTATGACACTGAAGCTTTCTTT; cdr3_aa: CAWSYDTEAFF
cdr3_length: 13; v_call: TRBV7-9; d_call: -; j_call: TRBJ2-7; clone_size: -; cdr3_nt: TGTGCCAGCAGCTTAGGGTTGGCGGGGTTGGAGTACTTC; cdr3_aa: CASSLGLAGLEYF
cdr3_length: 15; v_call: TRBV24-1; d_call: -; j_call: TRBJ1-1; clone_size: -; cdr3_nt: TGTGCCACCAGTGATTTCCCCCTTCGGGGCACTGAAGCTTTCTTT; cdr3_aa: CATSDFPLRGTEAFF